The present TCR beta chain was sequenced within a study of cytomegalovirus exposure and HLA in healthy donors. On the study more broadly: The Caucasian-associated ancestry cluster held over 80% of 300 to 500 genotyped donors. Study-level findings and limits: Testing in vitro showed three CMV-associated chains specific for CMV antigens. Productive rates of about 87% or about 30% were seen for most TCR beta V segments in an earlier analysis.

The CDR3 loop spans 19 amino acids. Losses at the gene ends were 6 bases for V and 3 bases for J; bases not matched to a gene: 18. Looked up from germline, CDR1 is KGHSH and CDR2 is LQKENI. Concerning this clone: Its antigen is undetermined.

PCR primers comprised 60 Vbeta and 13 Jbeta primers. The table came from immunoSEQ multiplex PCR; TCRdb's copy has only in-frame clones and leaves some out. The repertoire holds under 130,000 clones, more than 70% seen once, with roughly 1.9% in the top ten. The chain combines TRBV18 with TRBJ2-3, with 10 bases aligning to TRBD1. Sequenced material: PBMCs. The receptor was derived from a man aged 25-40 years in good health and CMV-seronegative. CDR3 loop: CASSQLRDRGRGGTDTQYF. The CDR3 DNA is TGTGCCAGCTCCCAACTCCGGGACAGGGGTAGAGGAGGGACAGATACGCAGTATTTT.